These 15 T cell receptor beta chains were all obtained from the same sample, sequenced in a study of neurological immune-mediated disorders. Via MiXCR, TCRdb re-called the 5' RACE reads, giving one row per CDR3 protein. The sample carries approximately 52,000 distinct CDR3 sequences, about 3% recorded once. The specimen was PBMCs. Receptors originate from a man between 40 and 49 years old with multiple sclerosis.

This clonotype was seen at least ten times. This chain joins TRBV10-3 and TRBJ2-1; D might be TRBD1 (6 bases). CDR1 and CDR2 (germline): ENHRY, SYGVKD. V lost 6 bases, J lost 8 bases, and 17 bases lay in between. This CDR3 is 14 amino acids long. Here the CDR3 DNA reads TGTGCCATCAGCGCCGGGACAACGTGGGATGAGCAGTTCTTC. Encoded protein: CAISAGTTWDEQFF.

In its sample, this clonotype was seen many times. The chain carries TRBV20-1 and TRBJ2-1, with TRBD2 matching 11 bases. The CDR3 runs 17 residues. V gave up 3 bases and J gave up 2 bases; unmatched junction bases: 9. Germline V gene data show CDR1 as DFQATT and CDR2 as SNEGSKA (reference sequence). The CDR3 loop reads CSARVAGGSGTYNEQFF. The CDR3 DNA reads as TGCAGTGCTAGGGTAGCGGGGGGGAGCGGAACCTACAATGAGCAGTTCTTC.

CDR3 in amino acids: CASSPGGADTQYF. Written as DNA, the CDR3 is TGTGCCAGCAGCCCTGGGGGGGCAGATACGCAGTATTTT. The chain couples TRBV7-9 to TRBJ2-3, with 7 nucleotides matching TRBD2. Germline loops: CDR1 SEHNR, CDR2 FQNEAQ (reference sequence). The V gene end was trimmed by 5 bases and the J gene end by 4 bases; junction bases not matched to a gene: 3. The CDR3 consists of 13 residues. Full variable domain (rest looked up from reference TRBV7-9 and TRBJ2-3): DTGVSQNPRHKITKRGQNVTFRCDPISEHNRLYWYRQTLGQGPEFLTYFQNEAQLEKSRLLSDRFSAERPKGSFSTLEIQRTEQGDSAMYLCASSPGGADTQYFGPGTRLTVL.

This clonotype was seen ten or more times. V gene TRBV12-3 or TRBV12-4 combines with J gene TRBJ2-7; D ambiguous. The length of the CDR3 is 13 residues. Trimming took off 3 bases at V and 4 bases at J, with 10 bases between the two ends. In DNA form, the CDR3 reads TGTGCCAGCAGTTTTGGGTTTGGGTACGAGCAGTACTTC. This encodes CASSFGFGYEQYF.

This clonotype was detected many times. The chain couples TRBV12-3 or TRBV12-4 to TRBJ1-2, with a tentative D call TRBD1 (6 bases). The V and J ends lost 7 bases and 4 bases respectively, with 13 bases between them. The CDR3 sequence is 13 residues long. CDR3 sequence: CASKEGGGYGYTF. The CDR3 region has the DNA TGTGCCAGCAAGGAGGGGGGGGGCTATGGCTACACCTTC.

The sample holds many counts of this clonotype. The CDR3 here is CASSQDMGSGANVLTF. The CDR3 region has the DNA TGTGCCAGCAGCCAAGATATGGGTTCTGGGGCCAACGTCCTGACTTTC. J is TRBJ2-6 and V is TRBV3-1; D not certain. The ends were cut back, 0 bases at V and 1 base at J, with 7 bases in the middle. CDR3 length: 16 amino acids. Per the germline V gene, CDR1 is LGHDT and CDR2 is YNNKEL (reference sequence).

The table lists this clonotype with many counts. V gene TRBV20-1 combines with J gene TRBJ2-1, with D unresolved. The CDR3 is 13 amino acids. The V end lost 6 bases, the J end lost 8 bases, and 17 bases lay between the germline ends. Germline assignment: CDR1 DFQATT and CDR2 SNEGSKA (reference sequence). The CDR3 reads CSAAGSSADEQFF. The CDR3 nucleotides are TGCAGTGCCGCAGGATCATCCGCGGATGAGCAGTTCTTC.

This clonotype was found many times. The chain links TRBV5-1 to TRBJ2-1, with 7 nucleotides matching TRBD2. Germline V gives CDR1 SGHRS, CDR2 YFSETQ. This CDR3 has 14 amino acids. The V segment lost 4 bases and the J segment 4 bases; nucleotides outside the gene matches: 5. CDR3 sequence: CASSQRGEYNEQFF. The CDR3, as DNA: TGCGCCAGCAGCCAGCGGGGAGAATACAATGAGCAGTTCTTC.

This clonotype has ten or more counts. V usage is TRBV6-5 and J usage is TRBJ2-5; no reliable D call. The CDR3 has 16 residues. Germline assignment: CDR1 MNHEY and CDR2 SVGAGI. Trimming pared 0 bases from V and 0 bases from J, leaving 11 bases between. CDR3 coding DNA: TGTGCCAGCAGTTACTCGGGTATTCAGGACCAAGAGACCCAGTACTTC. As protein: CASSYSGIQDQETQYF.

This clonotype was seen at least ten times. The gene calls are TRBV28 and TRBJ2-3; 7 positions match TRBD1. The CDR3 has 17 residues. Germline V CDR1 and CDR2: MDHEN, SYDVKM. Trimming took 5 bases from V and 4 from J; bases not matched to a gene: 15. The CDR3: CASSPTRGGLGADTQYF. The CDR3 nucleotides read TGTGCCAGCAGTCCAACCCGAGGGGGCCTAGGTGCAGATACGCAGTATTTT.

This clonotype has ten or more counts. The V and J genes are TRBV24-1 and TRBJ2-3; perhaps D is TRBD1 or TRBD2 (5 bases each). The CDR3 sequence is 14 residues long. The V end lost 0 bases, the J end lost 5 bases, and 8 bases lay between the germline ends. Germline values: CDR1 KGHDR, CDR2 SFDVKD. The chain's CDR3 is CATSDLNGGDTQYF. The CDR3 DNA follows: TGTGCCACCAGTGATTTGAATGGGGGAGATACGCAGTATTTT.

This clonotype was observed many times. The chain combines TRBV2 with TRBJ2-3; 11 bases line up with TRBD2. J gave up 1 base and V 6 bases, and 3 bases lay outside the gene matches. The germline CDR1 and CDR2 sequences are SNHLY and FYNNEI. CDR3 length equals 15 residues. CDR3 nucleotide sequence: TGTGCCAGCAGACCGACTAGCGGGGGCACAGATACGCAGTATTTT. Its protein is CASRPTSGGTDTQYF.

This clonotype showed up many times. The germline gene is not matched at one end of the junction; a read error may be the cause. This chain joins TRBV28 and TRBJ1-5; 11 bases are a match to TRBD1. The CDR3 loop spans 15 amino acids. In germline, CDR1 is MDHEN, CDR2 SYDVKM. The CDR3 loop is CASSWTGGESQPQNF. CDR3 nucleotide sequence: TGTGCCAGCAGTTGGACAGGGGGCGAGAGTCAGCCCCAGAATTTT.

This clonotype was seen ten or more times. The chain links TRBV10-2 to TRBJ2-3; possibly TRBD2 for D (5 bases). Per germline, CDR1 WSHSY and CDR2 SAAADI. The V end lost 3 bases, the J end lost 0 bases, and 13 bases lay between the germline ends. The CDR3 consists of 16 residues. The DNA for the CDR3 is TGCGCCAGCAGTGATCGTCTCCGGGGTAGCACAGATACGCAGTATTTT. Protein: CASSDRLRGSTDTQYF.

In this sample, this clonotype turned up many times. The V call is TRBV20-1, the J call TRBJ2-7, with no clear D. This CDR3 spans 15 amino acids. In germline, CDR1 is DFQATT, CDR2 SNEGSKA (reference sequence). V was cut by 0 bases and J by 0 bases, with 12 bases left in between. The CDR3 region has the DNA TGCAGTGCTAGAGACTGGCAGGAGAGCTCCTACGAGCAGTACTTC. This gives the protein CSARDWQESSYEQYF.